Described below is a single T cell receptor beta chain sequence and its context. Its antigen is unidentified. The sample belongs to a study of identifying expanded T cells in peripheral blood. Findings and caveats of the study: Across healthy donors, higher total template counts meant significantly greater approximately two-week count variance.

Sequencing used immunoSEQ multiplex PCR; TCRdb keeps in-frame clones, though not all of them. This table has about 100,000 clones, 87% appearing once. The germline V gene encodes CDR1 SGHTS and CDR2 YDEGEE. CDR3 length: 15 residues. Trimming took off 0 bases at V and 7 bases at J, with 15 bases between the two ends. The V gene is TRBV5-8, the J gene TRBJ2-3; no firm D call. The receptor was derived from a person between 18 and 75 years old in good health. The sequenced sample consisted of blood. The CDR3 protein is CASSLVADFTHTQYF. As DNA, the CDR3 is TGTGCCAGCAGCTTGGTGGCCGATTTCACCCATACGCAGTATTTT.